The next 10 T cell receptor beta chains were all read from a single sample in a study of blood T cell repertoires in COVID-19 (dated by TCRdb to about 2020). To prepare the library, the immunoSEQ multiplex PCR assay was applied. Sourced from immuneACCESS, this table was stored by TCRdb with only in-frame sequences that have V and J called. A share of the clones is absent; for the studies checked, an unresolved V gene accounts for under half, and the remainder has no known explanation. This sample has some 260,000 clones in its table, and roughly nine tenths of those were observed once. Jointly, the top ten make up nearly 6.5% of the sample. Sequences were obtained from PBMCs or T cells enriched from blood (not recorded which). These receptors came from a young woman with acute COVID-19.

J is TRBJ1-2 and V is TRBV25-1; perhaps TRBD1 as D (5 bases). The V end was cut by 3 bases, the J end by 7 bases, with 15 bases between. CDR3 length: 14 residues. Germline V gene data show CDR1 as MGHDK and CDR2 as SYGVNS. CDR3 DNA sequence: TGTGCCAGCAGTGAGCCCCAGGGATGGAGTGGCTACACCTTC. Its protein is CASSEPQGWSGYTF.

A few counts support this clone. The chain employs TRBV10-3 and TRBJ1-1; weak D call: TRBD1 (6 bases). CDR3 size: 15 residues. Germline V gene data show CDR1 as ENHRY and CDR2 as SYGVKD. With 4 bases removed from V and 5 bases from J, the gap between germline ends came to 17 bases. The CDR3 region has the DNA TGTGCCATCAGTGGGGGGACATCCACCACTACTGAAGCTTTCTTT. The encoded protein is CAISGGTSTTTEAFF.

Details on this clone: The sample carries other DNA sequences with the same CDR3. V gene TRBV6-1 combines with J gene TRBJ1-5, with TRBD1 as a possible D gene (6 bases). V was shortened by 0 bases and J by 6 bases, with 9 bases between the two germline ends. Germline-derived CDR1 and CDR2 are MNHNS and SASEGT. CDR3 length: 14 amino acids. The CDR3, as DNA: TGTGCCAGCAGTGAAGCAGGGGGGGGTCAGCCCCAGCATTTT. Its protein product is CASSEAGGGQPQHF.

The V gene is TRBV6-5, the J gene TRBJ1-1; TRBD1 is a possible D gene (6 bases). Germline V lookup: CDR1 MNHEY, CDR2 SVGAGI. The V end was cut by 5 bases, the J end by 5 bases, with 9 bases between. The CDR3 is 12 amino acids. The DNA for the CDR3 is TGTGCCAGCAGTCCACAGGGAACTGAAGCTTTCTTT. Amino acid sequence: CASSPQGTEAFF.

The CDR3 sequence is CASSWGYSPLHF. CDR3 DNA sequence: TGTGCCAGCAGTTGGGGCTATTCACCCCTCCACTTT. V usage is TRBV6-6 and J usage is TRBJ1-6, with D maybe TRBD1 (5 bases). Trimming removed 4 bases from V and 8 bases from J, with 6 bases in between. This CDR3 is built from 12 residues. From germline, CDR1 is MNHNY and CDR2 SVGAGI (reference sequence).

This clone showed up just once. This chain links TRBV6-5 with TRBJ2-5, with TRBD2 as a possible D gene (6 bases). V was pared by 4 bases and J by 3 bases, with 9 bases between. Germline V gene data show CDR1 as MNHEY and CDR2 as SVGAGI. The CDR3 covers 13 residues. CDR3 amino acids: CASSWGGKETQYF. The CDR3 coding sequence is TGTGCCAGCAGTTGGGGAGGAAAAGAGACCCAGTACTTC.

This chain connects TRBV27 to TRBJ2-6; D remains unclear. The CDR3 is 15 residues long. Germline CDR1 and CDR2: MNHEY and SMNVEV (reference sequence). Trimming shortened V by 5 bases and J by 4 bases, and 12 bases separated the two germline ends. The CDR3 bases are TGTGCCAGCAGTAAAGCCCCGGTCGGGGCCAACGTCCTGACTTTC. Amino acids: CASSKAPVGANVLTF. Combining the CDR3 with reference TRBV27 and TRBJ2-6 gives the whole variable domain EAQVTQNPRYLITVTGKKLTVTCSQNMNHEYMSWYRQDPGLGLRQIYYSMNVEVTDKGDVPEGYKVSRKEKRNFPLILESPSPNQTSLYFCASSKAPVGANVLTFGAGSRLTVL.

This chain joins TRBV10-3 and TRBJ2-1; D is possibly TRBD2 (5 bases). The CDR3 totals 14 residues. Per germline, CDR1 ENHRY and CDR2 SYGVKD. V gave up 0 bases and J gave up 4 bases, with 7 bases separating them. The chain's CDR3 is CAISESGVYNEQFF. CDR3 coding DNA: TGTGCCATCAGTGAGTCCGGGGTTTACAATGAGCAGTTCTTC.

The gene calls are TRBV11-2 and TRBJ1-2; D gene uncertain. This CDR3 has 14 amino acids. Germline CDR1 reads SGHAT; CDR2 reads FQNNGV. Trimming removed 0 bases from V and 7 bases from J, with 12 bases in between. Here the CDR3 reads CASSLDLGRGGYTF. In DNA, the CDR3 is TGTGCCAGCAGCTTAGATCTGGGTCGGGGTGGCTACACCTTC.

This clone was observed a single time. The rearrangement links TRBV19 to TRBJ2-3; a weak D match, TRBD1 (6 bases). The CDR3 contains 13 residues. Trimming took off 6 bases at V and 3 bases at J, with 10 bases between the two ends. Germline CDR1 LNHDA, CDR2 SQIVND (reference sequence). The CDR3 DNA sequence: TGTGCCAGTAGGGGCAGGGGAACAGATACGCAGTATTTT. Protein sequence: CASRGRGTDTQYF.